This TCR beta chain originates from a study of response to subunit inactivated influenza vaccine. A note on this clonotype: Its antigen is as yet unknown.

TCRdb re-analysed the RT-PCR reads in MiXCR, keeping a single row per CDR3 protein. The sample has 150,000 or so distinct CDR3 sequences, around 10% seen once. Points from the study as a whole: Each seasonal influenza vaccination, the authors suggested, recruits few new T cells.

The source is a man between 50 and 75 years old who received an inactivated influenza vaccine. This material consisted of CD8+ T cells sorted from PBMCs, taken around 25 months after vaccination.

This CDR3 is CSAWGVGVDTEAFF. DNA for the CDR3: TGCAGTGCTTGGGGGGTTGGTGTGGACACTGAAGCTTTCTTT. The chain uses TRBV20-1 and TRBJ1-1; TRBD1 is a possible D gene (5 bases). Trimming took off 5 bases at V and 3 bases at J, with 16 bases between the two ends. The germline CDR1 and CDR2 sequences are DFQATT and SNEGSKA (reference sequence). The CDR3 spans 14 residues.